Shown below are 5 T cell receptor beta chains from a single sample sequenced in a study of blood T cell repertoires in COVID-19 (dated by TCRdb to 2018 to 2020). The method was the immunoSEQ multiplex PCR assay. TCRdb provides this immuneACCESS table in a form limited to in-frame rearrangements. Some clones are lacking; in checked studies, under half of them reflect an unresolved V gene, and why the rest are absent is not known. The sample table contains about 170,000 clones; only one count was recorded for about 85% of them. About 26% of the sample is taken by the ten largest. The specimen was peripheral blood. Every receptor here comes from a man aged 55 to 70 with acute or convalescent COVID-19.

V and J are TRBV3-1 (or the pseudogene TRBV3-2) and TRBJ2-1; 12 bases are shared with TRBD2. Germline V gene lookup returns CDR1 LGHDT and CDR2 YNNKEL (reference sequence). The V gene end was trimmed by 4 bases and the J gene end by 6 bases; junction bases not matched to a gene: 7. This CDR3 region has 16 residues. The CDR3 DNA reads TGTGCCAGCAGCCCGACGACTAGCGGGAGACCCAATGAGCAGTTCTTC. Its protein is CASSPTTSGRPNEQFF.

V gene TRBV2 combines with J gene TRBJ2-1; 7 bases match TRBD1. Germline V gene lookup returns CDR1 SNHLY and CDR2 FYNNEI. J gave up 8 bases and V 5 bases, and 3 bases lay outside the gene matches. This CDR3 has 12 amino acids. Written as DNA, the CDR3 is TGTGCCAGCAGTAGAGACAGGGATGAGCAGTTCTTC. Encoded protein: CASSRDRDEQFF.

CDR3 coding DNA: TGTGCCAGCAGTTCCACAGGGGTGCAAGGCTACACCTTC. Its protein is CASSSTGVQGYTF. The chain is built from TRBV6-5 and TRBJ1-2; 7 bases are a match to TRBD1. J gave up 8 bases and V 4 bases, and 7 bases lay outside the gene matches. Germline-derived CDR1 and CDR2 are MNHEY and SVGAGI. The CDR3 is 13 amino acids.

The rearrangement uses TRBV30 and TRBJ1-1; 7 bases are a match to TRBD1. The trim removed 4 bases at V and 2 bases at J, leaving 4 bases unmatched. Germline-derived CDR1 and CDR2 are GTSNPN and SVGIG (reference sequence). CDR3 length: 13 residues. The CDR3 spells CAWNRDSNTEAFF. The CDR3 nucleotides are TGTGCCTGGAACCGGGACAGTAACACTGAAGCTTTCTTT.

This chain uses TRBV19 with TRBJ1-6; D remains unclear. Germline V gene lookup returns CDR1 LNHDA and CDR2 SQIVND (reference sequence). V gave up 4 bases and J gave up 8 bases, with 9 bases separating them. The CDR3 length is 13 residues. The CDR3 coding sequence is TGTGCCAGTAGTACCAACAGAGATTCACCCCTCCACTTT. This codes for CASSTNRDSPLHF.